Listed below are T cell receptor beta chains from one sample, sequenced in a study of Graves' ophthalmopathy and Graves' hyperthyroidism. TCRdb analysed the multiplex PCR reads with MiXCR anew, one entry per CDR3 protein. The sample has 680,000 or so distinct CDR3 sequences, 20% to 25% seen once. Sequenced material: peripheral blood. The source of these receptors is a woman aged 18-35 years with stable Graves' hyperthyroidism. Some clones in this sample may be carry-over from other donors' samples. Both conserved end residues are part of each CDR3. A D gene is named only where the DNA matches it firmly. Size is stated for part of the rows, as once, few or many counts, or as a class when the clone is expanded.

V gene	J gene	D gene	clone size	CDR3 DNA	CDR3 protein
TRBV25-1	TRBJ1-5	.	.	TGTGCCAGCGATTACGACTTGGGCAATCAGCCCCAGCATTTT	CASDYDLGNQPQHF
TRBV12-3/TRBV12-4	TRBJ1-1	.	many	TGTGCCAGCAGCAGCTCGGTCACTGAAGCTTTCTTT	CASSSSVTEAFF
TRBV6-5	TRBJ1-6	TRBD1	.	TGTGCCAGCAGTTACTCGCGCCAACAGGGGAGTAATTCACCCCTCCACTTT	CASSYSRQQGSNSPLHF
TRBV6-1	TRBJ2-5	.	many	TGTGCCAGCAGTGACACCAACGGGGAGACCCAGTACTTC	CASSDTNGETQYF
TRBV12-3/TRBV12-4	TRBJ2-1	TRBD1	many	TGTGCCAGCCGCACCGGGACAGGGTTCAATGAGCAGTTCTTC	CASRTGTGFNEQFF
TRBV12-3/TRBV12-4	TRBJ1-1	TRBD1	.	TGTGCCAGCAGTTTACAAAGGACAGGGTTGGGTGAAGCTTTCTTT	CASSLQRTGLGEAFF
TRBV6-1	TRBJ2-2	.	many	TGTGCCACCAAGACAGACGCGAACACCGGGGAGCTGTTTTTT	CATKTDANTGELFF
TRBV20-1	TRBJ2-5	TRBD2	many	TGCAGTGCTAGAGTCGGGAAACTAGCGGGAGGGCCGCAAGAGACCCAGTACTTC	CSARVGKLAGGPQETQYF
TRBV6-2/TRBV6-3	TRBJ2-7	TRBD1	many	TGTGCCAGCCCGAGTCACAGGGGAAGACGGCAGTACTTC	CASPSHRGRRQYF
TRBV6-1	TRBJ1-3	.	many	TGTGCCAGCTTCGAGAGCGGTGGAGCTGGAAACACCATATATTTT	CASFESGGAGNTIYF
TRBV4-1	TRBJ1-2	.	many	TGCGCCAGCAGCCAAGAAGGGGGGCGAGTATTCCCCTATGGCTACACCTTC	CASSQEGGRVFPYGYTF
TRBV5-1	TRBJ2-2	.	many	TGCGCCAGCAGCTTGGGGCTCCTCACCGGGGAGCTGTTTTTT	CASSLGLLTGELFF
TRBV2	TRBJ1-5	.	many	TGTGCCAGCAGAGCCATGCCAGATCAGCCCCAGCATTTT	CASRAMPDQPQHF
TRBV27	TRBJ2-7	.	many	TGTGCCAGCAGTTTTAGGGGTCGGGCCTACGAGCAGTACTTC	CASSFRGRAYEQYF
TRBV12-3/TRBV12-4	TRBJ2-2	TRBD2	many	TGTGCCAGCAGTCCCCGGGACTACCTAATCGGGGAGCTGTTTTTT	CASSPRDYLIGELFF
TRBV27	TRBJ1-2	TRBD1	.	TGTGCCAGCAGTATGACAGGGTTCGTCTATGGCTACACCTTC	CASSMTGFVYGYTF
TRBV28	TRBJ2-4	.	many	TGTGCCAGCAGCACAGACCTAGCCAAAAACATTCAGTACTTC	CASSTDLAKNIQYF
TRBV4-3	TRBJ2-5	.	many	TGCGCCAGCAGCCAGTATGGCGGGACAGAACAAGAGACCCAGTACTTC	CASSQYGGTEQETQYF
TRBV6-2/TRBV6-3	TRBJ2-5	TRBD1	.	TGTGCCAGCAGTCTCCGACAGGGAGAGACCCAGTACTTC	CASSLRQGETQYF
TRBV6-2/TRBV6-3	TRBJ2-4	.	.	TGTGCCTCCGGGGCAGGGGTATCCAAAAACATTCAGTACTTC	CASGAGVSKNIQYF
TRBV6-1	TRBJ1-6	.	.	TGTGCCAGCACCTATGGGCAGGGAGATTCACCCCTCCACTTT	CASTYGQGDSPLHF
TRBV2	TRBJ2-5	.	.	TGTGCCGTAGGGGACCGGGGGGAGACCCAGTACTTC	CAVGDRGETQYF
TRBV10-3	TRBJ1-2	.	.	TGTGCCATCAGTCCCGACCGAGACTATGGCTACACCTTC	CAISPDRDYGYTF
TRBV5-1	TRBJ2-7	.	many	TGCGCCAGCAGCTTGGCCTCGTTATGGGACGAGCAGTACTTC	CASSLASLWDEQYF
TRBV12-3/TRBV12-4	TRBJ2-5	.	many	TGTGCCAGCAGCGAGGGTCTCGGGGGGACCCAGTACTTC	CASSEGLGGTQYF
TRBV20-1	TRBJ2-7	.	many	TGCAGTGCTAGTGGAGCGGAATACTACGAGCAGTACTTC	CSASGAEYYEQYF
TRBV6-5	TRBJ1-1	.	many	TGTGCCAGCAGTTACTCCCGTTTCCAAATAGTGAACACTGAAGCTTTCTTT	CASSYSRFQIVNTEAFF
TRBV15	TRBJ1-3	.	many	TGTGCCACCAGCAGACAGGGATCTGGAAACACCATATATTTT	CATSRQGSGNTIYF
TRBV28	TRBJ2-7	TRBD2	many	TGTGCCAGCAGTAATAGCGGGAGGCTCGAGCAGTACTTC	CASSNSGRLEQYF
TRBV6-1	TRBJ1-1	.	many	TGTGCCAGCAGTGGTTCCCCAGGGATCCCTGAAGCTTTCTTT	CASSGSPGIPEAFF
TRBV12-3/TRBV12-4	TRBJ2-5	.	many	TGTGCCAGCAGTTTAAGGGTCCAAGAGACCCAGTACTTC	CASSLRVQETQYF
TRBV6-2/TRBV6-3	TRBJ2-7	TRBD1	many	TGTGCCAGCAGTTGGCCACCGGGACAGGGGTCATACGAGCAGTACTTC	CASSWPPGQGSYEQYF
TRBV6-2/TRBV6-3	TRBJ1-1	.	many	TGTGCCAGCAGGCCCCCCGGAGGTTGGGCCCTTGAAGCTTTCTTT	CASRPPGGWALEAFF
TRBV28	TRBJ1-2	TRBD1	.	TGTGCCAGCAGTCCACAGGGGGCAACCTATGGCTACACCTTC	CASSPQGATYGYTF
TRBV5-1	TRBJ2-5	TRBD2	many	TGTGCCAGCAGTTCAACTAGCGGGGGGGAGACCCAGTACTTC	CASSSTSGGETQYF
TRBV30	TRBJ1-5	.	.	TGTGCCTGGAGCGCGGAGGGACGGAGCAATCAGCCCCAGCATTTT	CAWSAEGRSNQPQHF
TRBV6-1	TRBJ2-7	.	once	TGTGCCAGCACCAACAACTACGAGCAGTACTTC	CASTNNYEQYF
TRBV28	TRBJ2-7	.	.	TGTGCCAGCAGTTTGGTGGTGACCGGGCAGTACTTC	CASSLVVTGQYF
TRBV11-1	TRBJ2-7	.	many	TGTGCCAGCAGCTTAACATCAAACTACGAGCAGTACTTC	CASSLTSNYEQYF
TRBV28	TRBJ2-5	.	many	TGTGCCAGCACCCTGGTGGGGGAGACCCAGTACTTC	CASTLVGETQYF
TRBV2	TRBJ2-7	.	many	TGTGCCAGCAGTGGTTGGAGGGGGTTCTACGAGCAGTACTTC	CASSGWRGFYEQYF
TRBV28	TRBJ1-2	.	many	TGTGCCAGCATGGAGACCCTTTTAGGCTATGGCTACACCTTC	CASMETLLGYGYTF
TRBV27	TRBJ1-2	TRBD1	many	TGTGCCAGCAGCATGACCGGGACAGGGGGCTACTATGGCTACACCTTC	CASSMTGTGGYYGYTF
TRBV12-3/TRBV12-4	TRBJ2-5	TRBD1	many	TGTGCCAGCAGTCAAGGACAGGCACAAGAGACCCAGTACTTC	CASSQGQAQETQYF
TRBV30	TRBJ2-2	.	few	TGTGCCTGGAGTCGACGGCGGGCGAACACCGGGGAGCTGTTTTTT	CAWSRRRANTGELFF
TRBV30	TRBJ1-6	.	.	TGTGCCTGGACTGCCTGGGAGCATTCACCCCTCCACTTT	CAWTAWEHSPLHF
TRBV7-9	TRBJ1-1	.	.	TGTGCCAGCAGCCGCCCACCTATGAACACTGAAGCTTTCTTT	CASSRPPMNTEAFF
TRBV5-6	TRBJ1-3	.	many	TGTGCCAGCAGCTTGAGGCAGGCACCTGGAAACACCATATATTTT	CASSLRQAPGNTIYF
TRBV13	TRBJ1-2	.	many	TGTGCCAGCAGCTTTCCGCTAGAAGGTGGCTACACCTTC	CASSFPLEGGYTF
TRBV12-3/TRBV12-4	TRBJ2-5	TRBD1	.	TGTGCCAGCATCCAGGACAGGGTCAGCGAGACCCAGTACTTC	CASIQDRVSETQYF
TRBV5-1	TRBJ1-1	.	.	TGCGCCAGCAGCTTGGTTTACGGGGTTGAAGCTTTCTTT	CASSLVYGVEAFF
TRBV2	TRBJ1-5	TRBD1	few	TGTGCCAGCAGTGATGTTTGGCAGGGGGCAGGTCAGCCCCAGCATTTT	CASSDVWQGAGQPQHF
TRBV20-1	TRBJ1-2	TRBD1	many	TGCAGTGCTGATCAGGGGGTCGGCTACACCTTC	CSADQGVGYTF
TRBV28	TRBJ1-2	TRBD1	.	TGTGCCAGCAGTCCGGCCGGGACAGGGTTTTTCTATGGCTACACCTTC	CASSPAGTGFFYGYTF
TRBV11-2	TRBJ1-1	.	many	TGTGCCAGCAGTCGGTCACAGGTTTTCTTT	CASSRSQVFF